This is a list of T cell receptor beta chains from one sample in a study of PD-1 blockade in classical Hodgkin lymphoma. The method was immunoSEQ multiplex PCR; TCRdb's version includes in-frame clones alone and lacks a portion of them. Of almost 15,000 clones listed, around 90% are singletons. The sample consisted of CD8+ T cells from blood, taken before the fourth cycle of nivolumab. These TCRs come from a human donor with classical Hodgkin lymphoma. Each CDR3 is given with its conserved first and last residue. The D gene is left open where the match is weak. Clone size is shown for a subset of rows, as once, few, many or a class of expanded clone.

. | TRBJ1-5 | . | TRBV6-6 | TGTGCCACCGAAAACCGGGACGCCGCTAATAATCAGCCCCAGCATTTT | CATENRDAANNQPQHF
. | TRBJ2-1 | . | TRBV7-7 | TGTGCTAGCAGCTTAGGGACAAACAATGAGCAGTTCTTC | CASSLGTNNEQFF
. | TRBJ2-7 | TRBD2 | TRBV28 | TGTGCCAGCGGACTAGCGGGGTACTACGAGCAGTACTTC | CASGLAGYYEQYF
. | TRBJ1-4 | . | TRBV27 | TGTGCCAGCAGTGAGGGGAGGGAAACTAATGAAAAACTGTTTTTT | CASSEGRETNEKLFF
once | TRBJ2-1 | . | TRBV4-2 | TGTGCCAGCAGCCAAGGAGCCTCCTACAATGAGCAGTTCTTC | CASSQGASYNEQFF
. | TRBJ1-3 | . | TRBV7-8 | TGTGCCAGCAGCTCGCCGCCAAAAGACAGTCCCCCTCCATTACCCTCTGGAAACACCATATATTTT | CASSSPPKDSPPPLPSGNTIYF
. | TRBJ2-1 | TRBD1 | TRBV19 | TGTGCCAGTACCGAAGCGAGGGACAGTTCCTACAATGAGCAGTTCTTC | CASTEARDSSYNEQFF
. | TRBJ1-4 | . | TRBV2 | TGTGCCAGCAGTGAAGGAGGGCCTAATGAAAAACTGTTTTTT | CASSEGGPNEKLFF
. | TRBJ2-1 | TRBD2 | TRBV5-1 | TGCGCCAGCAGCATTAGCGGGAGGGCCCACATTATCAATGAGCAGTTCTTC | CASSISGRAHIINEQFF
. | TRBJ2-7 | TRBD1 | TRBV27 | TGTGCCAGCAGTTTACTGTCGGACAGGGGAGGCTACGAGCAGTACTTC | CASSLLSDRGGYEQYF
. | TRBJ2-3 | TRBD2 | TRBV7-9 | TGTGCCAGCAGCACGTCAACGACTAGCGGGAGCACAAGCAATACGCAGTATTTT | CASSTSTTSGSTSNTQYF
. | TRBJ1-1 | . | TRBV7-9 | TGTGCCAGCAGCCCCAAGGGTACTGAAGCTTTCTTT | CASSPKGTEAFF
. | TRBJ2-7 | TRBD1 | TRBV5-6 | TGTGCCAGCAGCGAGTGGGGTTTTTTCGGGACAGGAGTCTACGAGCAGTACTTC | CASSEWGFFGTGVYEQYF
. | TRBJ2-2 | . | TRBV7-3 | TGTGCCAGCAGCCAGCGCAGTGGGGAATTAACCGGGGAGCTGTTTTTT | CASSQRSGELTGELFF
. | TRBJ2-7 | . | TRBV11-2 | TGTGCCAGCAGCTTAGGCCACGAGCAGTACTTC | CASSLGHEQYF
. | TRBJ2-7 | . | TRBV28 | TGTGCCAGCAGACAGACAGGTTCCTACGAGCAGTACTTC | CASRQTGSYEQYF
. | TRBJ2-5 | . | TRBV5-1 | TGCGCCAGCAGCTGGTACCAGACAAGCCAAGAGACCCAGTACTTC | CASSWYQTSQETQYF
. | TRBJ1-3 | . | TRBV28 | TGTGCCAGCAGTTTCCGGGAGGGGATTTTCTCTGGAAACACCATATATTTT | CASSFREGIFSGNTIYF
. | TRBJ2-1 | . | TRBV27 | TGTGCCAGCAGTTTATCACGGGAGCCCTCCTACAATGAGCAGTTCTTC | CASSLSREPSYNEQFF
. | TRBJ2-7 | TRBD2 | TRBV13 | TGTGCCAGCAGCACTGGACTAGCGGGGGAACTCCAGTACTTC | CASSTGLAGELQYF
. | TRBJ2-1 | TRBD2 | TRBV20-1 | TGCAGTGCCTGGACTAGCGGGAGGCAGTTCTTC | CSAWTSGRQFF
. | TRBJ2-7 | . | TRBV29-1 | TGCAGCGCCGTTGGCGGAACCTACGAGCAGTACTTC | CSAVGGTYEQYF
once | TRBJ2-3 | TRBD2 | TRBV27 | TGTGCCAGCAGTATTCTAGCGGGTCTGTCCACAGATACGCAGTATTTT | CASSILAGLSTDTQYF
. | TRBJ2-1 | TRBD2 | TRBV27 | TGTGCCAGCGCGAATCCCGGGACTAGCGGGAGTGTTGGCAATGAGCAGTTCTTC | CASANPGTSGSVGNEQFF
. | TRBJ2-1 | TRBD1 | TRBV7-9 | TGTGCCAGCAGCTTCCCCGGGACAGGGGGGGATGAGCAGTTCTTC | CASSFPGTGGDEQFF
. | TRBJ1-6 | . | TRBV5-1 | TGCGCCAGCAGCGATTTTTGGGACGGCTATAATTCACCCCTCCACTTT | CASSDFWDGYNSPLHF
once | TRBJ2-7 | . | TRBV28 | TGTGCCAGCACCCCTTATAGTGACCGTAGCGGCTACGAGCAGTACTTC | CASTPYSDRSGYEQYF
. | TRBJ2-7 | . | TRBV19 | TGTGCCAGTTCACCGGGAGACCCCTACGAGCAGTACTTC | CASSPGDPYEQYF
. | TRBJ2-3 | . | TRBV9 | TGTGCCAGCAACGGTGGGAGCACAGATACGCAGTATTTT | CASNGGSTDTQYF
. | TRBJ1-1 | . | TRBV10-1 | TGCGCCAGCAGTGAAGGGGACACTGAAGCTTTCTTT | CASSEGDTEAFF
. | TRBJ1-1 | . | TRBV11-2 | TGTGCCAGCAGCTTCAGCGTCATAACTGAAGCTTTCTTT | CASSFSVITEAFF
. | TRBJ1-1 | . | TRBV6-1 | TGTGCCAGCACCAGATTGAACACTGAAGCTTTCTTT | CASTRLNTEAFF
. | TRBJ2-1 | . | TRBV19 | TGTGCCAGTACGTTCCAGGGTTTTAATGAGCAGTTCTTC | CASTFQGFNEQFF
. | TRBJ1-2 | . | TRBV19 | TGTGCCAGTACCGTCGACCCACAGACCGACTTCTATGGCTACACCTTC | CASTVDPQTDFYGYTF
. | TRBJ2-7 | . | TRBV7-2 | TGTGCCAGCAGCCCGAGGACGGATTCTAGGTACGAGCAGTACTTC | CASSPRTDSRYEQYF
once | TRBJ1-4 | . | TRBV2 | TGTGCCAGCAGTGAACGGGTGGCAGCTAATGAAAAACTGTTTTTT | CASSERVAANEKLFF
. | TRBJ2-7 | . | TRBV28 | TGTGCCAGCAGTTGGAGAGGGACCCTCTCCTACGAGCAGTACTTC | CASSWRGTLSYEQYF
. | TRBJ2-2 | . | TRBV28 | TGTGCCAGCCGGTTACAGGGTGCGGGTTTAACCGGGGAGCTGTTTTTT | CASRLQGAGLTGELFF
. | TRBJ2-5 | . | TRBV14 | TGTGCCAGCAGCCAAGGGTACAGGGGAGGCGAGACCCAGTACTTC | CASSQGYRGGETQYF
. | TRBJ2-1 | TRBD1 | TRBV6-5 | TGTGCCAGCAGACCCGGAGAGACAGGGTTTAATGAGCAGTTCTTC | CASRPGETGFNEQFF
. | TRBJ2-2 | TRBD1 | TRBV4-1 | TGCGCCAGCAGCTTCCCCACCGGGACAGGGGTGCCCAACACCGGGGAGCTGTTTTTT | CASSFPTGTGVPNTGELFF
. | TRBJ1-2 | . | TRBV27 | TGTGCCAGCACGCCGGGAGGAGCTAACTATGGCTACACCTTC | CASTPGGANYGYTF
. | TRBJ1-2 | . | TRBV7-6 | TGTGCCAGCAGCCAATACGTAGACCAGGGGCCCTATGGCTACACCTTC | CASSQYVDQGPYGYTF
. | TRBJ2-7 | TRBD1 | TRBV5-1 | TGCGCCAGCAGCTCGGGACAGGGTTCTACATACGAGCAGTACTTC | CASSSGQGSTYEQYF
. | TRBJ2-3 | TRBD2 | TRBV10-3 | TGTGCCATCAGTGTCAGGACTAGCGGCACGTCCTTT | CAISVRTSGTSF
. | TRBJ2-5 | . | TRBV28 | TGTGCCAGCAGCCCAGACCTAGATCTTCGAGAGACCCAGTACTTC | CASSPDLDLRETQYF
. | TRBJ2-7 | . | TRBV2 | TGTGCCAGCAGTGAACGTGTGTACGAGCAGTACTTC | CASSERVYEQYF
. | TRBJ1-4 | . | TRBV7-8 | TGTGCCAGCAGCCCTGGATCCGGGGCTGAAAAACTGTTTTTT | CASSPGSGAEKLFF
. | TRBJ2-7 | TRBD1 | TRBV19 | TGTGCCAGTAGTATCTTCGGACAGGGTCAGGGTGGATACGAGCAGTACTTC | CASSIFGQGQGGYEQYF